This TCR beta chain was identified during a study of blood T cell repertoires in COVID-19. Looking at the study overall: From the United States, Italy and Spain came samples of acute and convalescent COVID-19.

This clone was counted ten times or more. In the original workflow: Reference gene primer amplification gave nucleated cell count estimates. TCRdb keeps only in-frame clones here, not all; method: immunoSEQ multiplex PCR. V and J calls and clone size are those listed in that table; D and trimming were worked out from the DNA. The sample has about 200,000 clones, around 84% seen once. The specimen was peripheral blood. The sequence was obtained from a human donor in a cohort sampled during active COVID-19.

CDR3 sequence: CAGASGSSGDTQYF. For the CDR3, the DNA is TGTGCCGGAGCGAGCGGGTCCTCCGGGGATACGCAGTATTTT. The genes are TRBV10-3 and TRBJ2-3; tentative D call: TRBD2 (6 bases). The V gene lost 11 bases and the J gene lost 6 bases, with 21 bases spanning the gap. The germline CDR1 and CDR2 sequences are ENHRY and SYGVKD. This CDR3 contains 14 residues.